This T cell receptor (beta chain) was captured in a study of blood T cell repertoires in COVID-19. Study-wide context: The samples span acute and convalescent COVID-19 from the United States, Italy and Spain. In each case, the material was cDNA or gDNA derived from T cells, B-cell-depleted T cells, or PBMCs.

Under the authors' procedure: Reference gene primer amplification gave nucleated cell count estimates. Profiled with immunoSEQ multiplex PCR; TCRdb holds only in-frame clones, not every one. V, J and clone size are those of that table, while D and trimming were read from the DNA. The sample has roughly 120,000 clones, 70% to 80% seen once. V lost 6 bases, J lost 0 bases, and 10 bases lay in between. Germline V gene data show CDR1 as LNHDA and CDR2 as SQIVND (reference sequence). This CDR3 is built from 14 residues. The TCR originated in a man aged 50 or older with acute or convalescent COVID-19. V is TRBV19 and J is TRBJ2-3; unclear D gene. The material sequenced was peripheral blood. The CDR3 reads CASRRSSSTDTQYF. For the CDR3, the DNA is TGTGCCAGTAGGAGGAGTAGTAGCACAGATACGCAGTATTTT. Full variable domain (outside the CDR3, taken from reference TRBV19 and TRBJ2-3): DGGITQSPKYLFRKEGQNVTLSCEQNLNHDAMYWYRQDPGQGLRLIYYSQIVNDFQKGDIAEGYSVSREKKESFPLTVTSAQKNPTAFYLCASRRSSSTDTQYFGPGTRLTVL.